A single sample is the source of the 2 T cell receptor beta chains below, sequenced in a study of T cell responses to AZD1222 COVID-19 vaccine. Clones were read by immunoSEQ multiplex PCR, and TCRdb kept only the in-frame ones, dropping some. The repertoire holds about 160,000 clones, with around 90% as singletons. This specimen consisted of peripheral blood, obtained on day 0 of MenACWY control vaccination. These receptors were collected from an adult in good health.

The rearrangement joins TRBV27 to TRBJ1-5; 8 nucleotides agree with TRBD1. After removal of 2 bases from V and 3 bases from J, the junction contained 9 bases not matched to a gene. The CDR3 loop spans 17 amino acids. Germline CDR1 is MNHEY and CDR2 is SMNVEV (reference sequence). CDR3 sequence: CASSLVRDRTHNQPQHF. Here the CDR3 DNA reads TGTGCCAGCAGTTTAGTAAGGGACAGGACCCACAATCAGCCCCAGCATTTT.

The chain links TRBV10-2 to TRBJ1-5; possibly TRBD1 for D (6 bases). The CDR3 is 14 residues long. Germline V gene lookup returns CDR1 WSHSY and CDR2 SAAADI. Trimming cost V 6 bases and J 2 bases, with 11 bases left between them. The CDR3 DNA is TGCGCCAGCAGCGAACAGGGCGGCAATCAGCCCCAGCATTTT. It encodes CASSEQGGNQPQHF.